This T cell receptor beta chain is drawn from a study of CD8+ T cells in alopecia areata. Study background: A regimen of oral tofacitinib, 5 to 10 mg twice daily, was given to treated patients.

V shed 5 bases, J shed 2 bases, and the junction held 3 bases outside the gene matches. The germline V gene has CDR1 SQVTM and CDR2 ANQGSEA. This CDR3 has 14 amino acids. As regards this clone: Its antigen is undetermined.

Study observations and caveats: Across lesional scalp, and particularly alopecia totalis/universalis, clonality surpassed that of normal scalp.

Extracted RNA was reverse transcribed into cDNA, the sequencing template. The repertoire was sequenced with immunoSEQ multiplex PCR; TCRdb's copy has only in-frame clones and lacks some. The sample lists hundreds of thousands of clones; around two fifths were seen once. Indicated treatment: oral pan-JAK inhibitor, 5-10 mg twice daily. In alopecia areata patients, both lesional scalp punch biopsies and peripheral blood were collected. The chain uses TRBV29-1 and TRBJ2-3; 11 bases align to TRBD2. The clonotype was recovered from a human donor with alopecia areata. Source: CD4+ T cells sorted from blood, taken at roughly week 30, from a patient treated with tofacitinib. The CDR3 DNA reads TGCAGCGTTTTAGCGGGGGGGTACACAGATACGCAGTATTTT. Translation gives CSVLAGGYTDTQYF.